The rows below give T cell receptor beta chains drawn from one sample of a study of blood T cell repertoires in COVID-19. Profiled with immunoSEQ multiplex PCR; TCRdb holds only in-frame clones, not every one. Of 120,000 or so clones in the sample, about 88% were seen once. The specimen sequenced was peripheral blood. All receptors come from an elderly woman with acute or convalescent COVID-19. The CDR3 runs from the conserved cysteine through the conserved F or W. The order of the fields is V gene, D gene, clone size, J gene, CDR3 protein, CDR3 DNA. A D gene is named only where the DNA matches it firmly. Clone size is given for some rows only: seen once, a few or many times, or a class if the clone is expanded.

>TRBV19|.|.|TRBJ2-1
CASSKGATGAAYNEQFF
TGTGCCAGTAGTAAAGGAGCGACGGGAGCGGCCTACAATGAGCAGTTCTTC
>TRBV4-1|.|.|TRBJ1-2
CASSQDPGSRGYTF
TGCGCCAGCAGCCAAGATCCAGGGTCCAGGGGCTACACCTTC
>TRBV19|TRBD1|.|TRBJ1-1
CASIPGQGSEAFF
TGTGCCAGTATACCGGGACAGGGCTCTGAAGCTTTCTTT
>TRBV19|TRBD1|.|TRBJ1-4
CASSRGQTTNEKLFF
TGTGCCAGTAGTAGGGGACAGACAACTAATGAAAAACTGTTTTTT
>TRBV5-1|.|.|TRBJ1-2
CASSMTEANYGYTF
TGCGCCAGCAGCATGACAGAAGCTAACTATGGCTACACCTTC
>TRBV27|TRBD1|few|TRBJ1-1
CASSLLRTGRNTEAFF
TGTGCCAGCAGTTTGTTAAGGACAGGACGGAACACTGAAGCTTTCTTT
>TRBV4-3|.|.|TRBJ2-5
CASSHNGGNQETQYF
TGCGCCAGCAGCCACAATGGAGGAAACCAAGAGACCCAGTACTTC
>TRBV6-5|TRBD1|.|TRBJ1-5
CASTEGQGTNQPQHF
TGTGCCAGCACCGAAGGACAGGGGACGAATCAGCCCCAGCATTTT
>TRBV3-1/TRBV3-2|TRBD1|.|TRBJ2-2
CASSPQGARTGELFF
TGTGCCAGCAGCCCTCAGGGGGCAAGGACCGGGGAGCTGTTTTTT
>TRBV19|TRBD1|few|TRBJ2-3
CASSPTQGAMPYF
TGTGCCAGTAGTCCCACCCAGGGGGCTATGCCGTATTTT
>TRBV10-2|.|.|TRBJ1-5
CASIDRPWDQPQHF
TGCGCCAGCATAGACAGGCCGTGGGATCAGCCCCAGCATTTT
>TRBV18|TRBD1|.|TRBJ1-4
CASSPLMTGGNEKLFF
TGTGCCAGCTCACCACTTATGACAGGGGGTAATGAAAAACTGTTTTTT
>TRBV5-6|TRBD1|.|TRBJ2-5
CASSLKGTGGRETQYF
TGTGCCAGCAGCTTGAAAGGGACAGGGGGTCGGGAGACCCAGTACTTC
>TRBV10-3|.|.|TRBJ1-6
CAISESDSVNSPLHF
TGTGCCATCAGTGAGTCGGACTCGGTTAATTCACCCCTCCACTTT
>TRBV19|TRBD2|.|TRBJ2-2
CASRGTSGRWDTGELFF
TGTGCCAGTAGGGGGACTAGCGGGAGGTGGGACACCGGGGAGCTGTTTTTT
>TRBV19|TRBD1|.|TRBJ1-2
CASRRRTGISDGYTF
TGTGCCAGTAGGCGTAGGACAGGGATTTCCGATGGCTACACCTTC
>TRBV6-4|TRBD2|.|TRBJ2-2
CASSDPGGTSGVLSKNTGELFF
TGTGCCAGCAGTGACCCGGGAGGGACTAGCGGGGTCTTGTCCAAGAACACCGGGGAGCTGTTTTTT
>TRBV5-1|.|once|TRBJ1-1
CASSGHSEAFF
TGCGCCAGCAGCGGCCACAGTGAAGCTTTCTTT
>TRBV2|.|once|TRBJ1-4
CASSVDRTSEKLFF
TGTGCCAGCAGTGTTGACAGAACTTCTGAAAAACTGTTTTTT
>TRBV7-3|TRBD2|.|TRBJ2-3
CASSSGLAGHTDTQYF
TGTGCCAGCAGCTCGGGACTAGCGGGACACACAGATACGCAGTATTTT
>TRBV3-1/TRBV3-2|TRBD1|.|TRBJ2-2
CASSHRTGLNTGELFF
TGTGCCAGCAGCCACAGGACAGGATTAAACACCGGGGAGCTGTTTTTT
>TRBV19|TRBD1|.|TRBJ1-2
CASSPGQGLDYGYTF
TGTGCCAGTAGTCCGGGACAGGGGTTGGACTATGGCTACACCTTC
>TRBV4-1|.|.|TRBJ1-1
CASSQDRSTEAFF
TGCGCCAGCAGCCAAGATCGGAGCACTGAAGCTTTCTTT
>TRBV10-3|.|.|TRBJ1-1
CATQRTPGSSPEAFF
TGTGCCACCCAACGAACCCCAGGGTCCAGTCCCGAAGCTTTCTTT
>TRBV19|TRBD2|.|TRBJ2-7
CASSDSRGGAYEQYF
TGTGCCAGTAGCGACTCTAGGGGAGGGGCGTACGAGCAGTACTTC
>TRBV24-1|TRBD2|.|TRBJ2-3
CATSDPTSGGDTQYF
TGTGCCACCAGTGACCCGACTAGCGGGGGTGATACGCAGTATTTT
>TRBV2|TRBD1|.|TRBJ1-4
CASLGFTGTEEKLFF
TGTGCCAGCCTAGGGTTTACCGGGACAGAAGAAAAACTGTTTTTT
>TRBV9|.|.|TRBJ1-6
CASSGQGGNSPLHF
TGTGCCAGCAGCGGGCAGGGAGGGAATTCACCCCTCCACTTT
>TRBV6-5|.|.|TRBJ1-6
CASRADLRPNSPLHF
TGTGCCAGCAGGGCAGACCTGAGGCCCAATTCACCCCTCCACTTT
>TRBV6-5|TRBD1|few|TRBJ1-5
CATTRDRGRTQPQHF
TGTGCCACAACCCGCGACAGGGGGCGTACTCAGCCCCAGCATTTT
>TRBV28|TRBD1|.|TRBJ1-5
CASSLSGTGLGGSNQPQHF
TGTGCCAGCAGTTTATCCGGGACAGGATTGGGGGGAAGCAATCAGCCCCAGCATTTT
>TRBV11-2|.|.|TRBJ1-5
CASSFPGQPQHF
TGTGCCAGCAGCTTCCCCGGTCAGCCCCAGCATTTT
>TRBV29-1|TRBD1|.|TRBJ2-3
CSVAPGQGALTDTQYF
TGCAGCGTTGCACCAGGACAGGGGGCCCTCACAGATACGCAGTATTTT
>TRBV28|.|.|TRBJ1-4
CASSLFTGRDEKLFF
TGTGCCAGCAGCCTATTCACAGGGAGGGATGAAAAACTGTTTTTT
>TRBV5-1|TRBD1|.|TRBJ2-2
CASSLAGQGANTGELFF
TGCGCCAGCAGCTTGGCGGGACAGGGGGCGAACACCGGGGAGCTGTTTTTT
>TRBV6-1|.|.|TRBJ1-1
CASSGLGWIMNTEAFF
TGTGCCAGCAGTGGACTTGGTTGGATTATGAACACTGAAGCTTTCTTT
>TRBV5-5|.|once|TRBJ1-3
CASRTDSSYSGNTIYF
TGTGCCAGCAGGACGGACAGTTCATACTCTGGAAACACCATATATTTT
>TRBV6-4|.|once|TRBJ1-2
CASAPDSNYGYTF
TGTGCCAGCGCCCCGGACAGTAACTATGGCTACACCTTC
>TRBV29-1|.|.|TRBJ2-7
CSVVAYYEQYF
TGCAGCGTTGTAGCGTACTACGAGCAGTACTTC
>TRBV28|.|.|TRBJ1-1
CASSLGVQGRAEAFF
TGTGCCAGCAGTTTAGGAGTTCAGGGGCGGGCTGAAGCTTTCTTT
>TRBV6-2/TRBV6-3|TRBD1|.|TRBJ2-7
CASSYLSGTGGFNEQYF
TGTGCCAGCAGTTACCTCTCCGGGACAGGGGGCTTCAACGAGCAGTACTTC
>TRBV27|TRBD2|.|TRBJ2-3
CASSLRGLVSMYF
TGTGCCAGCAGTTTACGGGGACTAGTTTCGATGTATTTT
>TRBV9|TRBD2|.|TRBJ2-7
CASSPSGGVPYEQYF
TGTGCCAGCAGCCCCAGTGGGGGGGTTCCCTACGAGCAGTACTTC
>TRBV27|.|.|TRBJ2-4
CASSLGRKNIQYF
TGTGCCAGCAGTTTGGGCCGGAAAAACATTCAGTACTTC
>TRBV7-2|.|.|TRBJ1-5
CASSDAGGNQPQHF
TGTGCCAGCAGCGATGCCGGGGGCAATCAGCCCCAGCATTTT